Following are 4 T cell receptor beta chains from one sample sequenced in a study of blood T cell repertoires in COVID-19. Profiling relied on immunoSEQ multiplex PCR, and the TCRdb table lists in-frame clones only, not all of them. The sample comprises 35,000 to 45,000 clones, about 86% of which are singletons, and 55% to 60% rests with the top ten. The sequencing sample was made of peripheral blood. The receptors shown here come from a man between 70 and 80 years old with acute or convalescent COVID-19.

Only a few counts were recorded for this clone. The V gene is TRBV19, the J gene TRBJ2-7; maybe TRBD1 (5 bases). The V end was cut by 0 bases, the J end by 4 bases, with 10 bases between. Germline CDR1 and CDR2: LNHDA and SQIVND (reference sequence). This CDR3 has 14 residues. The CDR3 nucleotides read TGTGCCAGTAGTATAGAATGGGGCGTATACGAGCAGTACTTC. Protein sequence: CASSIEWGVYEQYF. Based on the CDR3 plus reference TRBV19 and TRBJ2-7, the full variable domain is DGGITQSPKYLFRKEGQNVTLSCEQNLNHDAMYWYRQDPGQGLRLIYYSQIVNDFQKGDIAEGYSVSREKKESFPLTVTSAQKNPTAFYLCASSIEWGVYEQYFGPGTRLTVT.

The V and J genes are TRBV27 and TRBJ2-3; 7 bases fit TRBD2. With V trimmed by 0 bases and J by 6 bases, 9 bases remained unmatched. The CDR3 covers 16 residues. Looked up from germline, CDR1 is MNHEY and CDR2 is SMNVEV (reference sequence). The CDR3 here is CASSLSGIWGGDTQYF. CDR3 nucleotides: TGTGCCAGCAGTTTATCTGGGATCTGGGGGGGGGATACGCAGTATTTT.

The genes are TRBV6-1 and TRBJ2-7; 9 bases line up with TRBD2. V was clipped by 1 base and J by 2 bases; unmatched bases: 12. This CDR3 is built from 18 residues. Germline V gives CDR1 MNHNS, CDR2 SASEGT. CDR3 region: CASSEGLAGLITPYEQYF. CDR3 nucleotide sequence: TGTGCCAGCAGTGAAGGGCTAGCGGGACTTATTACCCCCTACGAGCAGTACTTC.

The V call is TRBV7-8, the J call TRBJ1-1, with 9 bases identical to TRBD1. Germline V gene lookup returns CDR1 SGHVS and CDR2 FQNEAQ. The V and J ends lost 1 base and 1 base, in that order; junction bases with no gene match: 7. CDR3 length: 17 amino acids. The CDR3 loop reads CASSLEGTGRPNTEAFF. The CDR3, as DNA: TGTGCCAGCAGCTTAGAAGGGACAGGGCGTCCGAACACTGAAGCTTTCTTT.